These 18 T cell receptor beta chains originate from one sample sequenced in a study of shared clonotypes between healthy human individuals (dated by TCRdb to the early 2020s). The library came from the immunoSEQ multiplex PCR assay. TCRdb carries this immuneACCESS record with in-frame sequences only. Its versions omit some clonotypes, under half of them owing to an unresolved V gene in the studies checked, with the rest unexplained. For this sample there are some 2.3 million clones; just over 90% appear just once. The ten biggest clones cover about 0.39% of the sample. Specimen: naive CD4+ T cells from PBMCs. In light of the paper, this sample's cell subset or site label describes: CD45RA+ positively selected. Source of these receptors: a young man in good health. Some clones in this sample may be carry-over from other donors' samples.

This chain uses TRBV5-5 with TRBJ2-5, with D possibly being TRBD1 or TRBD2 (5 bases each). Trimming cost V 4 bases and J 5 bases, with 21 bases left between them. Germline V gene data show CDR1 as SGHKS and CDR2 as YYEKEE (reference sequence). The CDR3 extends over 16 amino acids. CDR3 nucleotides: TGTGCCAGCAGCGGGGACCCATTCTGGGGTGGTGAGACCCAGTACTTC. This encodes CASSGDPFWGGETQYF.

CDR3 coding DNA: TGTGCCAGCAGCGTCACGCGGCCCTCCTACGAGCAGTACTTC. It codes for CASSVTRPSYEQYF. This chain connects TRBV11-2 to TRBJ2-7; D unclear. In germline, CDR1 is SGHAT, CDR2 FQNNGV. The ends were cut back, 5 bases at V and 0 bases at J, with 11 bases in the middle. This CDR3 is built from 14 residues.

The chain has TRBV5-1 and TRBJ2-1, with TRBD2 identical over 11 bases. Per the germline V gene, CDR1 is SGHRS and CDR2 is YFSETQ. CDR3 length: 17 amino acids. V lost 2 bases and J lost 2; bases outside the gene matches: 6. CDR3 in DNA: TGCGCCAGCAGCTTCGGACTAGCGGGCCGCGCCTACAATGAGCAGTTCTTC. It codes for CASSFGLAGRAYNEQFF.

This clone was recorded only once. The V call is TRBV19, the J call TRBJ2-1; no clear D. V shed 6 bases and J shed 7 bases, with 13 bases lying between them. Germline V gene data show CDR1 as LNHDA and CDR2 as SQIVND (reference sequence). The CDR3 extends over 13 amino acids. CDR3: CASSPMDANEQFF. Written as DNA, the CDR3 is TGTGCCAGTAGCCCAATGGACGCGAATGAGCAGTTCTTC.

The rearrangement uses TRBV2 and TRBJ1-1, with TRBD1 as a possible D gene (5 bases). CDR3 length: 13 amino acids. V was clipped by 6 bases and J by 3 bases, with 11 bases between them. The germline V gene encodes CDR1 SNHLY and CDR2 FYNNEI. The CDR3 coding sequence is TGTGCCAGCAGCCGTGACAGATACACTGAAGCTTTCTTT. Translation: CASSRDRYTEAFF.

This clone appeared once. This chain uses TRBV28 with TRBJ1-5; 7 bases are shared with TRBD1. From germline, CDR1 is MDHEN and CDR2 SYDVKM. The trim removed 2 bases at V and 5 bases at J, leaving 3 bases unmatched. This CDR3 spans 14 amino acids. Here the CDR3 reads CASSLRQGDQPQHF. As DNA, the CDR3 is TGTGCCAGCAGTTTAAGGCAGGGGGATCAGCCCCAGCATTTT.

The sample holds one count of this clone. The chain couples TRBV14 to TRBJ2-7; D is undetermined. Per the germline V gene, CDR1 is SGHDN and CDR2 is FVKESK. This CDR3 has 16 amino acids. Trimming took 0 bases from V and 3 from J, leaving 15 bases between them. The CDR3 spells CASSQDSTWRHYEQYF. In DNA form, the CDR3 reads TGTGCCAGCAGCCAAGATTCGACGTGGCGTCACTACGAGCAGTACTTC.

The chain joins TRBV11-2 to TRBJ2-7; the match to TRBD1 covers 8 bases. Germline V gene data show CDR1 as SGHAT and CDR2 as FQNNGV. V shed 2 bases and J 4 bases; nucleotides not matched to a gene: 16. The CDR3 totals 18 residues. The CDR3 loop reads CASSLFKGWTGTIYEQYF. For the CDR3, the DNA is TGTGCCAGCAGCTTATTCAAGGGGTGGACAGGGACGATTTACGAGCAGTACTTC.

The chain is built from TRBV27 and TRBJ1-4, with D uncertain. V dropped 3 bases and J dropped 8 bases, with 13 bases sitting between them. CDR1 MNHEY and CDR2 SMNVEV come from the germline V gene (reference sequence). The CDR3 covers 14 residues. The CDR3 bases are TGTGCCAGCAGTTTTCGGCAGGTCCCCGAAAAACTGTTTTTT. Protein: CASSFRQVPEKLFF.

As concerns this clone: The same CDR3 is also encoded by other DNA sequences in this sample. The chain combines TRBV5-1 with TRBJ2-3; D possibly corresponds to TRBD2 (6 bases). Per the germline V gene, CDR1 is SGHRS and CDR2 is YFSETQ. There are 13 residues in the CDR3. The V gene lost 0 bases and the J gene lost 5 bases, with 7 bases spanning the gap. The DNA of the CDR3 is TGCGCCAGCAGCTTGGTCGGGGGAGATACGCAGTATTTT. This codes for CASSLVGGDTQYF.

As DNA, the CDR3 is TGTGCCAGCAGCGTAGATAGGGGACTAGCGGCAGATACGCAGTATTTT. The encoded protein is CASSVDRGLAADTQYF. V gene TRBV9 combines with J gene TRBJ2-3; the match to TRBD2 covers 11 bases. The CDR3 contains 16 residues. The germline gives CDR1 SGDLS, CDR2 YYNGEE. V was clipped by 0 bases and J by 4 bases; unmatched bases: 4.

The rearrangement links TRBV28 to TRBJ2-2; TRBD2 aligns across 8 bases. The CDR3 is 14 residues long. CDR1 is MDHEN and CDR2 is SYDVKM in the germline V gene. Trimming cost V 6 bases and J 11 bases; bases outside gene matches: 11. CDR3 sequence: CASRKYISGRELFF. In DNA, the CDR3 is TGTGCCAGCAGAAAATACATAAGCGGGAGAGAGCTGTTTTTT.

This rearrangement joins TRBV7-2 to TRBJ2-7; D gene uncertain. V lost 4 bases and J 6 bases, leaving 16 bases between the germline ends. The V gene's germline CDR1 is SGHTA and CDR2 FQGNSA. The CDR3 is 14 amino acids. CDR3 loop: CASSSVRSTSEQYF. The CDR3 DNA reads TGTGCCAGCAGCTCCGTTCGCTCCACCAGCGAGCAGTACTTC.

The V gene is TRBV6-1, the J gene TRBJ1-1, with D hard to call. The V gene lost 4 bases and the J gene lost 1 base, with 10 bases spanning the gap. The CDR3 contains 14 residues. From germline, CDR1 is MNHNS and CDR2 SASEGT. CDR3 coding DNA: TGTGCCAGCAGTGTGTGGGAACAGAACACTGAAGCTTTCTTT. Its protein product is CASSVWEQNTEAFF.

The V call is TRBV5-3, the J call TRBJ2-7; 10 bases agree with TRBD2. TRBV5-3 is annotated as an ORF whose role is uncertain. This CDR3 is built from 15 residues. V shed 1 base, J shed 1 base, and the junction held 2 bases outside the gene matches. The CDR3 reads CARSLPTSGSYEQYF. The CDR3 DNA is TGTGCCAGAAGCTTGCCGACTAGCGGGTCCTACGAGCAGTACTTC.

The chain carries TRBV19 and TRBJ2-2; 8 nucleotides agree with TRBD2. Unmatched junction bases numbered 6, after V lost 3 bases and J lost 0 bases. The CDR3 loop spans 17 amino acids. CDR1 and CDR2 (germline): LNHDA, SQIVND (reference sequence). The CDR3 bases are TGTGCCAGTAGTATCATTGCGGGGGGCGCGAACACCGGGGAGCTGTTTTTT. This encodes CASSIIAGGANTGELFF.

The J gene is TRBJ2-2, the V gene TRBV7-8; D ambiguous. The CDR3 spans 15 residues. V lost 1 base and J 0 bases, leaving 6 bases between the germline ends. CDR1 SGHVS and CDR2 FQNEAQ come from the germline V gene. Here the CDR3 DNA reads TGTGCCAGCAGCTTAGGCCATGCGAACACCGGGGAGCTGTTTTTT. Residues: CASSLGHANTGELFF.

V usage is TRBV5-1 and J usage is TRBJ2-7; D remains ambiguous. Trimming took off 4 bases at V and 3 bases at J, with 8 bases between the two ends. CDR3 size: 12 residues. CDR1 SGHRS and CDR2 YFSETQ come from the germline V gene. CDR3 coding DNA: TGCGCCAGCAGCCGAGGATACTACGAGCAGTACTTC. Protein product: CASSRGYYEQYF.